One and the same sample provided the 10 T cell receptor beta chains below, sequenced in a study of T cell responses to AZD1222 COVID-19 vaccine. Libraries were prepared by immunoSEQ multiplex PCR; TCRdb keeps only in-frame clonotypes and omits some of them. The sample lists approximately 100,000 clones, 90% occurring once. Sequencing was performed on peripheral blood, taken on day 0 of AZD1222 vaccination. The receptors here all came from an adult in good health.

The chain recombines TRBV6-5 with TRBJ1-5; D not certain. V lost 10 bases to trimming and J lost 0 bases, with 13 bases between them. Germline CDR1 reads MNHEY; CDR2 reads SVGAGI. CDR3 length: 14 residues. Here the CDR3 DNA reads TGTGCCACACGCGAAAGCTATAGCAATCAGCCCCAGCATTTT. It is translated as CATRESYSNQPQHF.

This chain uses TRBV3-1 (or the pseudogene TRBV3-2) with TRBJ1-5; D ambiguous. Germline V gene sequence: CDR1 LGHDT, CDR2 YNNKEL (reference sequence). The V and J ends lost 0 bases and 10 bases respectively, with 13 bases between them. This CDR3 has 14 residues. The CDR3 DNA follows: TGTGCCAGCAGCCAAGATCCCCTGGATACCCCCCAGCATTTT. This gives the protein CASSQDPLDTPQHF.

The chain uses TRBV4-3 and TRBJ2-2; unclear D gene. Germline loops: CDR1 LGHNA, CDR2 YSLEER. The CDR3 loop spans 18 amino acids. Trimming removed 6 bases at V and 0 bases at J, with 20 bases between. DNA for the CDR3: TGCGCCAGCAGTCCAACCACGACAAGTAAATCGAACACCGGGGAGCTGTTTTTT. This codes for CASSPTTTSKSNTGELFF.

This chain links TRBV25-1 with TRBJ1-1, with 8 bases aligning to TRBD1. CDR1 and CDR2 (germline): MGHDK, SYGVNS. Germline trimming cut 1 base from V and 7 bases from J; bases unmatched to any gene: 8. This CDR3 comprises 15 residues. The CDR3 protein is CASSESRTGTDEAFF. As DNA, the CDR3 is TGTGCCAGCAGTGAATCCCGGACAGGGACTGATGAAGCTTTCTTT. The variable domain in full, completed from reference TRBV25-1 and TRBJ1-1, reads EADIYQTPRYLVIGTGKKITLECSQTMGHDKMYWYQQDPGMELHLIHYSYGVNSTEKGDLSSESTVSRIRTEHFPLTLESARPSHTSQYLCASSESRTGTDEAFFGQGTRLTVV.

This sequence joins TRBV12-3 or TRBV12-4 and TRBJ1-2; the match to TRBD1 covers 7 bases. The junction had 3 bases not matched to a gene; V was cut back by 4 bases and J by 4 bases. CDR3 length equals 13 residues. CDR3 protein: CASSYDRVYGYTF. Written as DNA, the CDR3 is TGTGCCAGCAGTTATGACAGGGTCTATGGCTACACCTTC.

Comment on this clone: This sample includes further DNA sequences coding for the same CDR3. The chain is built from TRBV5-1 and TRBJ1-1, with D uncertain. V gave up 0 bases and J gave up 3 bases, with 9 bases separating them. The CDR3 is 14 amino acids. Germline V gives CDR1 SGHRS, CDR2 YFSETQ. Here the CDR3 DNA reads TGCGCCAGCAGCTTGGTTCGGGGAGACACTGAAGCTTTCTTT. This sequence encodes CASSLVRGDTEAFF.

The chain couples TRBV14 to TRBJ1-5; no clear D. Germline loops: CDR1 SGHDN, CDR2 FVKESK. Trimming left V 0 bases short and J 6 bases short, with 15 bases between. The CDR3 runs 16 residues. The CDR3 loop is CASSQDRQLRFQPQHF. The CDR3, as DNA: TGTGCCAGCAGCCAAGATCGGCAGCTAAGATTTCAGCCCCAGCATTTT.

The J gene is TRBJ1-4, the V gene TRBV15; 7 nucleotides line up with TRBD1. The V gene's germline CDR1 is LNHNV and CDR2 YYDKDF (reference sequence). This CDR3 has 14 residues. The V segment lost 10 bases and the J segment 3 bases; nucleotides outside the gene matches: 8. In DNA, the CDR3 is TGTGCCATCGGAAAAGACAGGGCTAATGAAAAACTGTTTTTT. Protein sequence: CAIGKDRANEKLFF. The full variable domain, with the rest looked up from reference TRBV15 and TRBJ1-4, is DAMVIQNPRYQVTQFGKPVTLSCSQTLNHNVMYWYQQKSSQAPKLLFHYYDKDFNNEADTPDNFQSRRPNTSFCFLDIRSPGLGDTAMYLCAIGKDRANEKLFFGSGTQLSVL.

The V and J genes are TRBV5-1 and TRBJ2-1, with TRBD1 matching 8 bases. CDR1 and CDR2 from the germline V gene are SGHRS and YFSETQ. With 2 bases clipped from V and 6 bases from J, the junction kept 4 bases outside the gene matches. This CDR3 is built from 14 residues. The CDR3 DNA is TGCGCCAGCAGCTTTGGACAGGGTGGCAATGAGCAGTTCTTC. This translates into CASSFGQGGNEQFF.

J is TRBJ2-5 and V is TRBV3-1 (or the pseudogene TRBV3-2), with a tentative D call TRBD1 (5 bases). This CDR3 has 17 residues. Trimming left V 1 base short and J 5 bases short, with 20 bases between. Germline V gene sequence: CDR1 LGHDT, CDR2 YNNKEL (reference sequence). The CDR3 loop reads CASSQGARGSGQETQYF. In DNA, the CDR3 is TGTGCCAGCAGCCAAGGCGCAAGGGGCAGTGGGCAGGAGACCCAGTACTTC.